These T cell receptor beta chains were read from a single sample in a study of T-cell memory formation after mild COVID-19. From the 5' RACE reads, TCRdb called clonotypes with MiXCR, one entry per CDR3 protein. The sample has about 360,000 distinct CDR3 sequences, 13% to 15% seen once; the top ten hold roughly a fifth. Sequencing was carried out using PBMCs or a T cell subset sorted from them (not recorded which). These receptors were obtained from a man between 18 and 29 years old who had mild COVID-19 (a few samples of this study predate the infection). Cell type and time point are not known. CDR3s include the opening cysteine and the closing phenylalanine or tryptophan. The D gene is left open where the match is weak. Clone sizes are given selectively: once, few, many, or a class where the clone is expanded.

TRBJ2-7,few,TRBV20-1,-,CSAVLQGPDEQYF,TGCAGTGCTGTACTACAGGGACCGGACGAGCAGTACTTC
TRBJ2-3,-,TRBV20-1,-,CSARGGVDTQYF,TGCAGTGCTAGAGGCGGGGTGGATACGCAGTATTTT
TRBJ1-4,few,TRBV5-1,TRBD1,CASSLDPDRDATNEKLFF,TGCGCCAGCAGCTTGGACCCGGACAGGGATGCAACTAATGAAAAACTGTTTTTT
TRBJ1-4,many,TRBV25-1,-,CASSDPRDTINEKLFF,TGTGCCAGCAGTGACCCCCGGGACACAATAAATGAAAAACTGTTTTTT
TRBJ1-6,-,TRBV7-9,-,CASSYLLEAPLHF,TGTGCCAGCAGCTATCTCCTGGAAGCACCCCTCCACTTT
TRBJ1-2,-,TRBV28,TRBD1,CAETGDGYGYTF,TGTGCCGAGACAGGGGACGGCTATGGCTACACCTTC
TRBJ1-1,many,TRBV7-8,TRBD1,CASSFSLLTGAATEAFF,TGTGCCAGCAGCTTTTCCCTATTAACAGGGGCCGCGACCGAAGCTTTCTTT
TRBJ2-5,-,TRBV11-1,TRBD2,CASSAGLIQETQYF,TGTGCCAGCAGCGCGGGACTAATCCAAGAGACCCAGTACTTC
TRBJ2-7,-,TRBV6-5,TRBD1,CASSAGTGLFYEQYF,TGTGCCAGCAGTGCCGGGACAGGGCTCTTCTACGAGCAGTACTTC
TRBJ2-5,-,TRBV7-9,-,CASSGRTVGFLETQYF,TGTGCCAGCAGCGGACGGACGGTCGGATTTCTAGAGACCCAGTACTTC
TRBJ2-1,many,TRBV12-3/TRBV12-4,TRBD2,CASTRSGSHNEQFF,TGTGCCAGCACGCGCAGCGGGAGCCACAATGAGCAGTTCTTC
TRBJ1-3,-,TRBV10-3,-,CAIQPSSGNTIYF,TGTGCCATCCAGCCGAGCTCTGGAAACACCATATATTTT
TRBJ1-3,-,TRBV6-1,-,CATARGDGNTIYF,TGTGCCACCGCTCGGGGGGATGGAAACACCATATATTTT
TRBJ2-2,few,TRBV27,-,CAASWTADTGELFF,TGTGCCGCCTCCTGGACAGCGGACACCGGGGAGCTGTTTTTT
TRBJ1-5,few,TRBV7-9,TRBD1,CASSIGTASGVDQPQHF,TGTGCCAGCAGCATCGGGACAGCTAGTGGGGTAGATCAGCCCCAGCATTTT
TRBJ2-2,many,TRBV4-1,TRBD2,CASSQVGGAGELFF,TGCGCCAGCAGCCAAGTCGGGGGGGCTGGGGAGCTGTTTTTT
TRBJ1-1,-,TRBV7-2,-,CASSFVREAFF,TGTGCCAGCAGCTTCGTCAGGGAGGCTTTCTTT
TRBJ1-3,few,TRBV6-5,-,CASSNIFRLIGASGNTIYF,TGTGCCAGCAGCAACATCTTTCGATTAATCGGGGCCTCTGGAAACACCATATATTTT
TRBJ2-3,-,TRBV4-1,TRBD1,CASSQLPGVKMTGGTDTQYF,TGCGCCAGCAGCCAGTTGCCGGGGGTGAAGATGACAGGGGGCACAGATACGCAGTATTTT
TRBJ2-3,-,TRBV6-2/TRBV6-3,-,CATGRARGTQYF,TGTGCCACCGGACGGGCACGAGGTACGCAGTATTTT
TRBJ1-5,-,TRBV6-2/TRBV6-3,TRBD1,CASTQDRVWGKYWVWQPQHF,TGTGCCAGCACCCAGGACAGGGTTTGGGGGAAGTATTGGGTTTGGCAGCCCCAGCATTTT
TRBJ2-5,few,TRBV6-5,TRBD1,CASRHRGLETQYF,TGTGCCAGCAGACACAGGGGGCTGGAGACCCAGTACTTC
TRBJ2-7,few,TRBV7-9,TRBD1,CASSSRQSPGQGVYEQYF,TGTGCCAGCAGCTCCCGCCAGAGCCCGGGACAGGGGGTGTACGAGCAGTACTTC
TRBJ2-1,-,TRBV7-3,-,CASSSPAGNNEQFF,TGTGCCAGCAGCTCCCCCGCGGGTAACAATGAGCAGTTCTTC
TRBJ1-5,few,TRBV2,-,CASSVEGQQPQHF,TGTGCCAGCAGTGTAGAGGGGCAGCAGCCCCAGCATTTT
TRBJ2-7,-,TRBV5-6,TRBD1,CASSPGQGVRTYEQYF,TGTGCCAGCAGCCCCGGACAGGGCGTCAGGACCTACGAGCAGTACTTC
TRBJ2-7,many,TRBV20-1,TRBD1,CSASGTGGYEQYF,TGCAGTGCTTCCGGGACAGGGGGCTACGAGCAGTACTTC
TRBJ2-7,-,TRBV6-1,-,CASSEVVLGRGEQYF,TGTGCCAGCAGTGAAGTCGTCTTGGGGCGAGGAGAGCAGTACTTC
TRBJ2-2,few,TRBV7-2,TRBD2,CASSLGLAGTSGELFF,TGTGCCAGCAGCTTAGGGCTAGCGGGGACGTCGGGGGAGCTGTTTTTT
TRBJ2-3,few,TRBV11-2,-,CASSLGGASGSTDTQYF,TGTGCCAGCAGCTTGGGGGGGGCTAGCGGTAGCACAGATACGCAGTATTTT
TRBJ2-4,-,TRBV5-1,-,CASSLERGVNIQYF,TGCGCCAGCAGCTTGGAGCGAGGGGTAAACATTCAGTACTTC
TRBJ2-6,-,TRBV5-1,-,CASSLSGLSGANVLTF,TGCGCCAGCAGCTTATCTGGGTTATCCGGGGCCAACGTCCTGACTTTC
TRBJ2-3,-,TRBV7-8,-,CAVRTARGTDTQYF,TGTGCCGTTCGGACAGCTCGAGGCACAGATACGCAGTATTTT
TRBJ1-6,-,TRBV7-8,-,CASSFNRALGSPLHF,TGTGCCAGCAGCTTTAACAGAGCCTTAGGATCACCCCTCCACTTT
TRBJ1-6,few,TRBV7-3,-,CASSSGTTSGLHF,TGTGCCAGCAGCTCCGGTACTACTTCAGGCCTCCACTTT